The 26 T cell receptor beta chains listed next were all sequenced from one sample in a study of sequential checkpoint blockade in melanoma. Some clones are missing from TCRdb's copy, which holds only in-frame ones; the method was immunoSEQ multiplex PCR. This sample has 25,000 to 35,000 clones; roughly 91% occur once, and the top ten carry roughly 15%. Treatment defined: randomized to nivolumab then ipilimumab (arm A) or the reverse (arm B). The sample consisted of CD8+ T cells sorted from blood (inferred from file names), taken from a patient given nivolumab and ipilimumab in sequence. The receptors were gathered from a human donor with melanoma.

This chain connects TRBV9 to TRBJ2-1; D not resolved. The CDR3 is made up of 12 amino acids. Trimming took off 0 bases at V and 5 bases at J, with 3 bases between the two ends. Germline V gene lookup returns CDR1 SGDLS and CDR2 YYNGEE. The CDR3, as DNA: TGTGCCAGCAGCGTAGGAGACAATGAGCAGTTCTTC. Its protein is CASSVGDNEQFF.

The chain joins TRBV15 to TRBJ2-7; TRBD1 matches 7 bases. The CDR3 has 12 residues. The V gene end was trimmed by 8 bases and the J gene end by 5 bases; junction bases not matched to a gene: 6. Germline loops: CDR1 LNHNV, CDR2 YYDKDF (reference sequence). In nucleotides, the CDR3 is TGTGCCACCTCAAGCCAGGGGGACGAGCAGTACTTC. Protein product: CATSSQGDEQYF. Drawing the rest from reference TRBV15 and TRBJ2-7, the complete variable domain is DAMVIQNPRYQVTQFGKPVTLSCSQTLNHNVMYWYQQKSSQAPKLLFHYYDKDFNNEADTPDNFQSRRPNTSFCFLDIRSPGLGDTAMYLCATSSQGDEQYFGPGTRLTVT.

This chain connects TRBV30 to TRBJ2-1, with D possibly being TRBD1 (6 bases). CDR1 and CDR2 (germline): GTSNPN, SVGIG (reference sequence). The CDR3 covers 12 residues. V lost 2 bases and J lost 14, with 16 bases in between. The CDR3 coding sequence is TGTGCCTGGAGTCCGAACCCCAGGGGCAAGTTCTTC. Translated, it gives CAWSPNPRGKFF.

Written as DNA, the CDR3 is TGTGCCAGCAGTTTTTCTTACGGGGTCAGCTCCTACGAGCAGTACTTC. It is translated as CASSFSYGVSSYEQYF. The genes are TRBV28 and TRBJ2-7, with a weak D call TRBD2 (5 bases). Germline V gene data show CDR1 as MDHEN and CDR2 as SYDVKM. This CDR3 is 16 amino acids long. V lost 3 bases to trimming and J lost 0 bases, with 15 bases between them.

This CDR3 is CASRGKTGINYEQYF. The CDR3 DNA reads as TGTGCCAGCAGGGGTAAGACAGGGATAAACTACGAGCAGTACTTC. The chain links TRBV6-6 to TRBJ2-7, with 7 bases identical to TRBD1. The ends lost 6 bases at V and 3 bases at J; junction bases unmatched: 11. Germline V gene data show CDR1 as MNHNY and CDR2 as SVGAGI (reference sequence). This CDR3 region has 15 residues.

The chain couples TRBV27 to TRBJ1-2; TRBD1 matches 12 bases. Germline CDR1 MNHEY, CDR2 SMNVEV (reference sequence). V shed 1 base, J shed 8 bases, and the junction held 5 bases outside the gene matches. The CDR3 extends over 15 amino acids. CDR3 bases: TGTGCCAGCAGTTTATTGGGACAGGGGGCGCCAGGCTACACCTTC. The encoded protein is CASSLLGQGAPGYTF.

The chain recombines TRBV7-9 with TRBJ2-3; the match to TRBD2 covers 8 bases. V shed 1 base, J shed 0 bases, and the junction held 0 bases outside the gene matches. The CDR3 contains 15 residues. Germline V lookup: CDR1 SEHNR, CDR2 FQNEAQ (reference sequence). CDR3: CASSLGLASTDTQYF. Here the CDR3 DNA reads TGTGCCAGCAGCTTAGGACTAGCGAGCACAGATACGCAGTATTTT. Full variable domain (remainder filled in from reference TRBV7-9 and TRBJ2-3): DTGVSQNPRHKITKRGQNVTFRCDPISEHNRLYWYRQTLGQGPEFLTYFQNEAQLEKSRLLSDRFSAERPKGSFSTLEIQRTEQGDSAMYLCASSLGLASTDTQYFGPGTRLTVL.

The V gene is TRBV20-1, the J gene TRBJ1-5; 7 positions agree with TRBD1. CDR1 DFQATT and CDR2 SNEGSKA come from the germline V gene (reference sequence). CDR3 size: 11 residues. With V trimmed by 5 bases and J by 9 bases, 4 bases remained unmatched. CDR3 residues: CSASTGRPQHF. The DNA for the CDR3 is TGCAGTGCTTCGACAGGGCGGCCCCAGCATTTT.

This chain uses TRBV21-1 with TRBJ2-7; TRBD2, the table's D call, lacks a check against the DNA. TRBV21-1 is designated a pseudogene. CDR3 length equals 15 residues. The CDR3 nucleotides are TGTGCCAGCAGTTCCACCCCCGGGGTCTACTACGAGCAGTACTTC. Encoded protein: CASSSTPGVYYEQYF.

The V and J genes are TRBV28 and TRBJ2-7; D might be TRBD2 (6 bases). The CDR3 runs to 14 residues. Looked up from germline, CDR1 is MDHEN and CDR2 is SYDVKM. The V and J ends lost 6 bases and 1 base respectively, with 13 bases between them. CDR3 region: CASRIAEGSYEQYF. CDR3 bases: TGTGCCAGCAGAATAGCGGAGGGGTCCTACGAGCAGTACTTC.

The rearrangement links TRBV9 to TRBJ2-1; 9 nucleotides match TRBD2. The trim removed 0 bases at V and 6 bases at J, leaving 1 base unmatched. Per germline, CDR1 SGDLS and CDR2 YYNGEE. CDR3 length: 14 amino acids. The CDR3 DNA reads TGTGCCAGCAGCGTAGGCGGGGGGGTCAATGAGCAGTTCTTC. Amino acid sequence: CASSVGGGVNEQFF.

The rearrangement uses TRBV27 and TRBJ2-3; D is unclear. Per the germline V gene, CDR1 is MNHEY and CDR2 is SMNVEV (reference sequence). The CDR3 contains 13 residues. Trimming left V 3 bases short and J 2 bases short, with 6 bases between. The CDR3 here is CASSFAATDTQYF. For the CDR3, the DNA is TGTGCCAGCAGTTTCGCGGCCACAGATACGCAGTATTTT.

The J gene is TRBJ1-1, the V gene TRBV6-5; D is unclear. CDR1 and CDR2 from the germline V gene are MNHEY and SVGAGI. This CDR3 has 14 residues. V lost 2 bases and J 1 base, leaving 8 bases between the germline ends. In nucleotides, the CDR3 is TGTGCCAGCAGTTACGGCGCGGAGAACACTGAAGCTTTCTTT. It specifies CASSYGAENTEAFF.

The rearrangement uses TRBV9 and TRBJ2-2, with 7 bases lining up with TRBD2. V lost 5 bases, J lost 1 base, and 2 bases stayed unmatched. The germline V gene encodes CDR1 SGDLS and CDR2 YYNGEE. This CDR3 contains 14 residues. This chain's CDR3 is CASSGLENTGELFF. Written as DNA, the CDR3 is TGTGCCAGCAGTGGACTAGAGAACACCGGGGAGCTGTTTTTT.

V gene TRBV28 combines with J gene TRBJ1-1, with a weak D call TRBD1 (6 bases). The CDR3 consists of 14 residues. CDR1 and CDR2 (germline): MDHEN, SYDVKM. V gave up 1 base and J gave up 0 bases, with 6 bases separating them. The CDR3: CASSLYRVNTEAFF. The CDR3 DNA sequence: TGTGCCAGCAGTTTATACAGGGTGAACACTGAAGCTTTCTTT. The full variable domain, completed using reference TRBV28 and TRBJ1-1, is DVKVTQSSRYLVKRTGEKVFLECVQDMDHENMFWYRQDPGLGLRLIYFSYDVKMKEKGDIPEGYSVSREKKERFSLILESASTNQTSMYLCASSLYRVNTEAFFGQGTRLTVV.

The chain recombines TRBV27 with TRBJ1-5; D is perhaps TRBD1 (5 bases). This CDR3 spans 17 amino acids. V was shortened by 3 bases and J by 4 bases, with 19 bases between the two germline ends. Germline V lookup: CDR1 MNHEY, CDR2 SMNVEV (reference sequence). Here the CDR3 reads CASSFISGEGPNQPQHF. The CDR3 coding sequence is TGTGCCAGCAGTTTTATTTCGGGGGAAGGGCCTAATCAGCCCCAGCATTTT.

The genes are TRBV7-8 and TRBJ1-1; D gene uncertain. The CDR3 runs 17 residues. Trimming took off 2 bases at V and 3 bases at J, with 19 bases between the two ends. CDR1 is SGHVS, CDR2 FQNEAQ, per germline. The CDR3 loop reads CASSLTPRRSGDTEAFF. In DNA form, the CDR3 reads TGTGCCAGCAGCTTAACCCCGAGGAGGTCCGGGGACACTGAAGCTTTCTTT.

The J gene is TRBJ2-2, the V gene TRBV7-6; D not resolved. The germline V and J ends were trimmed by 1 base and 3 bases, with 12 bases remaining between them. Germline CDR1 is SGHVS and CDR2 is FNYEAQ. The CDR3 is 16 residues long. The CDR3 DNA follows: TGTGCCAGCAGCTTAGTGGCGGATCGGGACACCGGGGAGCTGTTTTTT. Protein product: CASSLVADRDTGELFF.

The CDR3 DNA reads as TGTGCCAGCAGTCAAACCGGGACAGGCAATCAGCCCCAGCATTTT. This encodes CASSQTGTGNQPQHF. V usage is TRBV7-9 and J usage is TRBJ1-5; 7 nucleotides agree with TRBD1. The V and J ends lost 6 bases and 2 bases, in that order; junction bases with no gene match: 7. Germline-derived CDR1 and CDR2 are SEHNR and FQNEAQ (reference sequence). The CDR3 is 15 residues long.

This rearrangement joins TRBV7-9 to TRBJ2-6, with 7 bases matching TRBD1. J was trimmed by 0 bases and V by 9 bases; bases with no gene match: 2. The CDR3 has 14 amino acids. CDR1 is SEHNR, CDR2 FQNEAQ, per germline (reference sequence). The CDR3 loop is CARDRLSGANVLTF. In DNA form, the CDR3 reads TGTGCCAGGGACAGGCTCTCTGGGGCCAACGTCCTGACTTTC.

The chain is built from TRBV7-9 and TRBJ1-1; D might be TRBD1 (6 bases). The length of the CDR3 is 15 residues. With 5 bases removed from V and 0 bases from J, the gap between germline ends came to 13 bases. Germline CDR1 SEHNR, CDR2 FQNEAQ (reference sequence). CDR3 sequence (DNA): TGTGCCAGCAGCGGCAAACAGGGATTGAACACTGAAGCTTTCTTT. This codes for CASSGKQGLNTEAFF.

Of note for this clone: The same CDR3 also results from other DNA sequences found in this sample. V usage is TRBV27 and J usage is TRBJ2-7; perhaps TRBD1 as D (6 bases). The CDR3 extends over 13 amino acids. V lost 5 bases to trimming and J lost 1 base, with 9 bases between them. Germline V gives CDR1 MNHEY, CDR2 SMNVEV (reference sequence). The chain's CDR3 is CASSLGQSYEQYF. Written as DNA, the CDR3 is TGTGCCAGCAGTCTTGGACAGTCCTACGAGCAGTACTTC.

CDR3 region: CSVEWAGSGTEAFF. For the CDR3, the DNA is TGCAGCGTTGAATGGGCAGGGTCGGGCACTGAAGCTTTCTTT. V gene TRBV29-1 combines with J gene TRBJ1-1; the D gene is possibly TRBD1 (5 bases). Germline CDR1 and CDR2: SQVTM and ANQGSEA. The V and J ends lost 2 bases and 4 bases respectively, with 14 bases between them. This CDR3 is 14 amino acids long.

The V gene is TRBV11-2, the J gene TRBJ2-1; D is possibly TRBD2 (5 bases). CDR3 length equals 16 residues. Trimming took 1 base from V and 13 from J, leaving 23 bases between them. Germline CDR1 is SGHAT and CDR2 is FQNNGV. In nucleotides, the CDR3 is TGTGCCAGCAGCTTAGCGTACGGACTTCCAGGAGGTGGACAGTTCTTC. Translation gives CASSLAYGLPGGGQFF.

This clone was detected a few times. This sequence joins TRBV4-2 and TRBJ2-2, with D maybe TRBD2 (5 bases). The germline V and J ends were trimmed by 0 bases and 7 bases, with 12 bases remaining between them. This CDR3 is built from 15 residues. CDR1 and CDR2 (germline): LGHNA, YNFKEQ. The CDR3 DNA reads TGTGCCAGCAGCCAAGAGCTAGCCGGAAACGGGGAGCTGTTTTTT. It is translated as CASSQELAGNGELFF.

In regard to this clone: The same CDR3 is also encoded by other DNA sequences in this sample. The DNA for the CDR3 is TGTGCCAGCAGTTACGGCGGCACCGGGGAGCTGTTTTTT. Translation gives CASSYGGTGELFF. The chain joins TRBV6-5 to TRBJ2-2, with D hard to call. The CDR3 is made up of 13 amino acids. Germline V gives CDR1 MNHEY, CDR2 SVGAGI. V gave up 2 bases and J gave up 4 bases, with 5 bases separating them.